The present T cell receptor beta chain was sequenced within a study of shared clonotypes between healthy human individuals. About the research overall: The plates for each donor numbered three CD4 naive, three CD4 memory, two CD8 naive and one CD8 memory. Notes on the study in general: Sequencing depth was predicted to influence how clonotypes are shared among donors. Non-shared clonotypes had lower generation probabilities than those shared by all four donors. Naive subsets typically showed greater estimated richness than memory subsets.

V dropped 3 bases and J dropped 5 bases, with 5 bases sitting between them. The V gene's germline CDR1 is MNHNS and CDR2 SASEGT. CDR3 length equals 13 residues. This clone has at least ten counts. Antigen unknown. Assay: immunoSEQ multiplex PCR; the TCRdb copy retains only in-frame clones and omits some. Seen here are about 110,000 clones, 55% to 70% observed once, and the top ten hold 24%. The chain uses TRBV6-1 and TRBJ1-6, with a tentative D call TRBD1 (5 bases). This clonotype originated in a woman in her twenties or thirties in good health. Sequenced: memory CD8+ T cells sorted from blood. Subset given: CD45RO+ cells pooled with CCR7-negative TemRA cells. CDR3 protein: CASSDRDNSPLHF. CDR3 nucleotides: TGTGCCAGCAGTGACAGGGATAATTCACCCCTCCACTTT.